This T cell receptor beta chain comes out of a study of blood T cell repertoires in COVID-19. Whole-study context: Some COVID-19 samples were acute and others convalescent; all came from the United States, Italy and Spain. T cells, B-cell-depleted T cells, or PBMCs supplied cDNA or gDNA.

Methods used by the authors: Amplifying reference gene primers gave estimates of nucleated cell counts. Data came from immunoSEQ multiplex PCR; TCRdb stores just in-frame clones and leaves some out. Clonal size and the V and J genes are those of that table, whereas D and trimming came from the DNA. The repertoire holds fewer than 120,000 clones, with roughly 82% as singletons. V shed 5 bases and J 8 bases; nucleotides not matched to a gene: 13. The CDR3 length is 16 residues. The germline gives CDR1 ENHRY, CDR2 SYGVKD. In its sample, this clone was seen a few times. The chain recombines TRBV10-3 with TRBJ1-4; 8 bases fit TRBD1. The sample was peripheral blood. The sequence derives from a woman between 55 and 75 years old with acute or convalescent COVID-19. CDR3 sequence reads: CAISKNQGAAGEKLFF. DNA for the CDR3: TGTGCCATCAGTAAGAATCAGGGGGCAGCTGGAGAAAAACTGTTTTTT.